This T cell receptor (beta chain) was obtained from a study of T-cell memory formation after mild COVID-19. The CDR3 spans 11 residues. Germline V gives CDR1 SEHNR, CDR2 FQNEAQ (reference sequence). Trimming left V 8 bases short and J 6 bases short, with 8 bases between. This clonotype occurred many times. TCRdb reprocessed the 5' RACE reads with MiXCR, giving one entry per CDR3 protein. The repertoire has about 430,000 distinct CDR3 sequences, roughly 18% of them found once; the top ten carry roughly 21%. The V call is TRBV7-9, the J call TRBJ2-1; D is ambiguous. The receptor was isolated from a man between 18 and 35 years old who had mild COVID-19 (a few samples of this study predate the infection). Cell type and time point are not known. The sample consisted of PBMCs or a T cell subset sorted from them (not recorded which). The CDR3 protein is CASVRVNEQFF. For the CDR3, the DNA is TGTGCCAGCGTTAGGGTCAATGAGCAGTTCTTC.